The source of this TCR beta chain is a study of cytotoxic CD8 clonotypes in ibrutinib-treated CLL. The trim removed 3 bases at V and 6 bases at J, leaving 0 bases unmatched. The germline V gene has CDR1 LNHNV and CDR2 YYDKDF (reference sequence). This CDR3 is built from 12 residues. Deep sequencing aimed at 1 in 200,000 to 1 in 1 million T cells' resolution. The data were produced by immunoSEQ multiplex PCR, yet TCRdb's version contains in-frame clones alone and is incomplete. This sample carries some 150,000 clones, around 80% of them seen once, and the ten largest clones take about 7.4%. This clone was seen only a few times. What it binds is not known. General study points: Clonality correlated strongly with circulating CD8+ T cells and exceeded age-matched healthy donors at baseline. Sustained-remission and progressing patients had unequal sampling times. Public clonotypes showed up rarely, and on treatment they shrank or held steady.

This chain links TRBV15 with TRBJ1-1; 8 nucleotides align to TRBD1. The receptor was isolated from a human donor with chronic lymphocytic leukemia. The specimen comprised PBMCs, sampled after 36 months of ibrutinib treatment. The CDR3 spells CATSSRGPEAFF. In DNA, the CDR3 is TGTGCCACCAGCAGCAGGGGGCCTGAAGCTTTCTTT. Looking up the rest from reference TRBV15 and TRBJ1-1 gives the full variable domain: DAMVIQNPRYQVTQFGKPVTLSCSQTLNHNVMYWYQQKSSQAPKLLFHYYDKDFNNEADTPDNFQSRRPNTSFCFLDIRSPGLGDTAMYLCATSSRGPEAFFGQGTRLTVV.